Below, 13 T cell receptor beta chains from the same sample are listed, as sequenced in a study of Ad26.COV2.S vaccination and SARS-CoV-2 variants. Sequencing used immunoSEQ multiplex PCR; TCRdb keeps in-frame clones, though not all of them. Here the sample spans 200,000 to 250,000 clones, approximately 88% being singletons. Treatment in this sample: some 20 received Ad26.COV2.S at low or high dose, single or two shots; several received placebo; per-sample allocation not given. It was on day 63 after the first vaccine or placebo injection that samples were taken. The sequenced sample was peripheral blood, obtained in a trial of Ad26.COV2.S vaccine versus placebo. These receptors all stem from a person aged 18 to 59 who received the Ad26.COV2.S COVID-19 vaccine or a placebo.

V and J are TRBV5-4 and TRBJ2-3, with D unclear. Looked up from germline, CDR1 is SGHNT and CDR2 is YYREEE (reference sequence). Trimming stripped 1 base from V and 3 bases from J, with 15 bases between. The CDR3 covers 16 residues. CDR3 DNA: TGTGCCAGCAGCTTGTTTGGCGGTCCTGAAACAGATACGCAGTATTTT. It specifies CASSLFGGPETDTQYF. The variable domain in full, completed from reference TRBV5-4 and TRBJ2-3, reads ETGVTQSPTHLIKTRGQQVTLRCSSQSGHNTVSWYQQALGQGPQFIFQYYREEENGRGNFPPRFSGLQFPNYSSELNVNALELDDSALYLCASSLFGGPETDTQYFGPGTRLTVL.

V usage is TRBV18 and J usage is TRBJ2-3; D unclear. The CDR3 spans 14 residues. The germline V and J ends were trimmed by 3 bases and 5 bases, with 12 bases remaining between them. Germline V lookup: CDR1 KGHSH, CDR2 LQKENI. CDR3: CASSPPMGGDTQYF. The CDR3 nucleotides read TGTGCCAGCTCACCTCCGATGGGTGGAGATACGCAGTATTTT. The full variable domain, with the rest looked up from reference TRBV18 and TRBJ2-3, is NAGVMQNPRHLVRRRGQEARLRCSPMKGHSHVYWYRQLPEEGLKFMVYLQKENIIDESGMPKERFSAEFPKEGPSILRIQQVVRGDSAAYFCASSPPMGGDTQYFGPGTRLTVL.

This chain connects TRBV6-4 to TRBJ2-6; D is undetermined. The germline V and J ends were trimmed by 4 bases and 0 bases, with 4 bases remaining between them. The CDR3 totals 14 residues. In germline, CDR1 is MRHNA, CDR2 SNTAGT. CDR3 DNA: TGTGCCAGCAGTGTGAGCTCTGGGGCCAACGTCCTGACTTTC. Amino acid sequence: CASSVSSGANVLTF.

This clone was seen a single time. The rearrangement uses TRBV6-4 and TRBJ2-3, with D possibly being TRBD2 (5 bases). The germline V gene encodes CDR1 MRHNA and CDR2 SNTAGT. The CDR3 runs to 14 residues. Trimming took off 0 bases at V and 4 bases at J, with 8 bases between the two ends. CDR3 nucleotide sequence: TGTGCCAGCAGTGACTCGGCTAGCCCAGATACGCAGTATTTT. Protein product: CASSDSASPDTQYF.

This chain connects TRBV27 to TRBJ2-1, with 12 nucleotides matching TRBD2. Per the germline V gene, CDR1 is MNHEY and CDR2 is SMNVEV (reference sequence). The CDR3 sequence is 14 residues long. The ends lost 8 bases at V and 4 bases at J; junction bases unmatched: 3. In DNA, the CDR3 is TGTGCCAGCCGACTAGCGGGGGAGTACAATGAGCAGTTCTTC. Its translation: CASRLAGEYNEQFF.

This clone was seen only a few times. The CDR3 nucleotides read TGTGCCAGCAGCCAAGTCGTCAATGAGCAGTTCTTC. Encoded protein: CASSQVVNEQFF. The gene calls are TRBV3-1 (or the pseudogene TRBV3-2) and TRBJ2-1, with D hard to call. Germline loops: CDR1 LGHDT, CDR2 YNNKEL (reference sequence). Trimming removed 1 base at V and 6 bases at J, with 4 bases between. This CDR3 spans 12 amino acids.

The chain joins TRBV15 to TRBJ1-1; D not certain. V gave up 6 bases and J gave up 2 bases, with 13 bases separating them. Looked up from germline, CDR1 is LNHNV and CDR2 is YYDKDF (reference sequence). The CDR3 is made up of 14 amino acids. The CDR3 region is CATRTPKQNTEAFF. CDR3 nucleotides: TGTGCCACCAGGACACCGAAGCAAAACACTGAAGCTTTCTTT.

The chain links TRBV7-2 to TRBJ1-2; no definite D call. Germline V gene data show CDR1 as SGHTA and CDR2 as FQGNSA. The CDR3 consists of 14 residues. V was clipped by 4 bases and J by 5 bases, with 14 bases between them. In DNA, the CDR3 is TGTGCCAGCAGCTCCTCACCTTCGATTTATGGCTACACCTTC. It translates to CASSSSPSIYGYTF.

The chain carries TRBV19 and TRBJ1-1; D gene uncertain. Trimming stripped 6 bases from V and 6 bases from J, with 17 bases between. CDR1 and CDR2 from the germline V gene are LNHDA and SQIVND (reference sequence). The CDR3 consists of 14 residues. The CDR3: CASSPEEIRAEAFF. The CDR3 bases are TGTGCCAGTAGCCCTGAGGAGATTAGGGCTGAAGCTTTCTTT.

The chain is built from TRBV29-1 and TRBJ1-1; D unresolved. The CDR3 is 14 residues long. CDR1 SQVTM and CDR2 ANQGSEA come from the germline V gene. Trimming left V 0 bases short and J 7 bases short, with 15 bases between. The CDR3 reads CSVEDRKGPNEAFF. CDR3 nucleotide sequence: TGCAGCGTTGAAGATCGGAAGGGCCCAAATGAAGCTTTCTTT.

The V call is TRBV7-2, the J call TRBJ2-7, with D unresolved. The CDR3 is 15 amino acids. The ends were cut back, 0 bases at V and 6 bases at J, with 15 bases in the middle. Germline assignment: CDR1 SGHTA and CDR2 FQGNSA. In nucleotides, the CDR3 is TGTGCCAGCAGCTTAGCGATGAGGAGTACGGGCGAGCAGTACTTC. It specifies CASSLAMRSTGEQYF.

The chain combines TRBV19 with TRBJ2-3, with no clear D. Trimming removed 7 bases from V and 2 bases from J, with 13 bases in between. The CDR3 sequence is 14 residues long. Germline CDR1 and CDR2: LNHDA and SQIVND (reference sequence). The CDR3 DNA follows: TGTGCCAGTACTCCGGACCGAGTCACAGATACGCAGTATTTT. It yields the protein CASTPDRVTDTQYF.

The chain combines TRBV30 with TRBJ1-1; D is ambiguous. This CDR3 is built from 12 residues. The V gene's germline CDR1 is GTSNPN and CDR2 SVGIG (reference sequence). V was pared by 2 bases and J by 5 bases, with 9 bases between. CDR3 sequence: CAWSRMETEAFF. The CDR3, as DNA: TGTGCCTGGAGTAGGATGGAGACTGAAGCTTTCTTT.